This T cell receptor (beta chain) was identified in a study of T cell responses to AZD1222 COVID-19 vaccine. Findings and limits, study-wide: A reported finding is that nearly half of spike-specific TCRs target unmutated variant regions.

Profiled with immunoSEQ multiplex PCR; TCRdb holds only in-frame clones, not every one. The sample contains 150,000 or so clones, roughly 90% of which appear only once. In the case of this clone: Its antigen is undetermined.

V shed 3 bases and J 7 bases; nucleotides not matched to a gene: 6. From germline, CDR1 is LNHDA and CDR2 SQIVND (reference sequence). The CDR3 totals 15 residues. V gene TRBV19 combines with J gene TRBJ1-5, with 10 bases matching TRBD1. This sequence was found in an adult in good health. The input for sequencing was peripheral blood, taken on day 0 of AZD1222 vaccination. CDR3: CASSMRQGAGQPQHF. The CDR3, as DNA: TGTGCCAGTAGTATGAGACAGGGGGCCGGACAGCCCCAGCATTTT. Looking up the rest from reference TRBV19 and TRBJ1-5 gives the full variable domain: DGGITQSPKYLFRKEGQNVTLSCEQNLNHDAMYWYRQDPGQGLRLIYYSQIVNDFQKGDIAEGYSVSREKKESFPLTVTSAQKNPTAFYLCASSMRQGAGQPQHFGDGTRLSIL.